This record looks at one T cell receptor (beta chain) sequence and its context. Its target antigen remains unknown. The input lacks base qualities; no much larger clone sits a single base away. These data belong to a study of memory CD4+ T cells and cytomegalovirus serostatus (dated by TCRdb to about 2019). For the wider study: The cohort included 35 or so healthy adults from Belgium, of whom 9 were CMV seropositive and 24 were CMV seronegative. CD4+ memory TCRbeta repertoires of a Belgian cohort with known cytomegalovirus serostatus were sequenced in order to replicate a published TCR-based CMV serostatus classifier.

V drops 1 base and J drops 4 bases, leaving 19 bases in between. The CDR3, cysteine through phenylalanine, is 17 amino acids long. Left in the record is the CDR3 DNA by itself, 51 bases read in frame from the first base. CDR1 and CDR2 are read off the germline V gene as MNHNS and SASEGT. The full study reports these points: For predicting CMV serostatus, the median bootstrapped AUC was 0.95 using the original framework and over 0.9 using a US-trained random forest. On the Belgian cohort, the classifier based on the original framework reached a median bootstrapped AUC of about 0.95, with a 95% CI of 0.76-1.00. The results were interpreted as suggesting that the CMV-associated TCR signature is mostly present in the CD4+ memory repertoire. Of 164 previously reported CMV-associated TCRbeta sequences, about 72 appeared in the CD4+ memory repertoires, each in one to five individuals. Only CD4+CD45RO+ memory cells were sequenced, unlike the original study, which covered naive and memory CD4+ and CD8+ populations.

Genomic DNA was extracted from sorted cells with the Quick-DNA Microprep Kit. Amplification of TCRbeta DNA was done with the immunoSEQ hsTCRbeta kit, following the protocol from the manufacturer. An Illumina MiSeq instrument was used to sequence the TCRbeta libraries. In the source study's methods: Following removal of out-of-frame sequences, 2.2 million or so distinct TCRbeta sequences were retained, with an average of roughly 62,000 per individual. Each individual was scored using the number of some 160 previously reported CMV-associated TCRbeta sequences that the individual carried and the total number of productive distinct TCRbeta sequences. A beta-binomial model was reimplemented in Python, and scikit-learn random forests with default parameters were trained on US cohort data. Classifier performance on the Belgian cohort was reported as the median AUC with percentile confidence intervals calculated over 10,000 bootstrap iterations. In TCRdb, the immuneACCESS table is reduced to in-frame sequences with V and J assigned. These tables do not hold every clone; where another copy was compared, an unresolved V gene accounts for under half, and the others remain unexplained. V, J and clone size are taken as reported in that table, and D and trimming were inferred from the DNA itself. For this sample the table gives about 46,000 clones, of which 60% to 80% were detected only once. The ten largest clones capture 0.61% of the sample.

Single viable CD3+CD4+CD8-CD45RO+ cells were sorted as memory CD4+ T cells on a FACSAria II. CMV serostatus was determined with a Roche Elecsys assay detecting serum IgG against CMV pp150, pp28, p38 and p52. Following thawing, total CD4+ T cells were enriched through positive selection using CD4 magnetic microbeads. The samples came from a separate study whose specific focus was interrogating the CD4+ T cell memory repertoire. Peripheral blood mononuclear cells were isolated and cryopreserved according to standard operating procedures, and serum was kept at -80 degrees C. The staining relied on CD3-PerCP (BW264/56), CD4-APC (RPA-T4), CD45RO-PE (UCHT1) and CD8-Pacific Orange (3B5) antibodies, and Sytox blue was used to exclude non-viable cells.

Material for sequencing was memory CD4+ T cells from blood. This chain joins TRBV6-1 to TRBJ1-2; possibly the D gene is TRBD1, per 6 matching bases. The clonotype originates from an adult in good health and CMV-seronegative. The CDR3 amino acid sequence is: CASSEEVYRQGSYGYTF. The DNA reads as follows: TGTGCCAGCAGTGAAGAAGTTTATCGGCAGGGGTCCTATGGCTACACCTTC.